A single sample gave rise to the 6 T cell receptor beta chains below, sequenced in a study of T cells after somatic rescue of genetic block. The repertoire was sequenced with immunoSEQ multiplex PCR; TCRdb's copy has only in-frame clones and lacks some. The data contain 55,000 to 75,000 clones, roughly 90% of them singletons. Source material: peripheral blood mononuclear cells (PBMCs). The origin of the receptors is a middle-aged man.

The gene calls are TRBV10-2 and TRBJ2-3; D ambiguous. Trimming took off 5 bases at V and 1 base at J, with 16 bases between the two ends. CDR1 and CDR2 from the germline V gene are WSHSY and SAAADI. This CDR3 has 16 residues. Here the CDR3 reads CASSTQSDTGTDTQYF. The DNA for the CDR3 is TGCGCCAGCAGTACCCAGAGTGACACGGGCACAGATACGCAGTATTTT.

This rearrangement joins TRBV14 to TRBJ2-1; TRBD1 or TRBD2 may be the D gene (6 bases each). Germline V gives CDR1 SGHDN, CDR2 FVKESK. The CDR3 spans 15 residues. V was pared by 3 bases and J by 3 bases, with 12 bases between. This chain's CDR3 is CASSQGGRVYNEQFF. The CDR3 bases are TGTGCCAGCAGCCAGGGGGGCAGGGTCTACAATGAGCAGTTCTTC. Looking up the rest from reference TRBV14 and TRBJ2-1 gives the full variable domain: EAGVTQFPSHSVIEKGQTVTLRCDPISGHDNLYWYRRVMGKEIKFLLHFVKESKQDESGMPNNRFLAERTGGTYSTLKVQPAELEDSGVYFCASSQGGRVYNEQFFGPGTRLTVL.

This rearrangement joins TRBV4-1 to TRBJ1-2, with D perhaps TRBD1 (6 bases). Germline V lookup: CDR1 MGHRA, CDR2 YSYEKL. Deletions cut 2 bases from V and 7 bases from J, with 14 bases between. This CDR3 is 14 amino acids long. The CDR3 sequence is CASSQPPPGAGYTF. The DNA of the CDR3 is TGCGCCAGCAGCCAACCCCCCCCAGGGGCTGGCTACACCTTC.

The CDR3 coding sequence is TGCGCCAGCAGGGAACAGACTGGTAATGAAAAACTGTTTTTT. It codes for CASREQTGNEKLFF. V is TRBV5-1 and J is TRBJ1-4, with unresolved D. Trimming removed 5 bases at V and 4 bases at J, with 12 bases between. This CDR3 is built from 14 residues. Germline V gene data show CDR1 as SGHRS and CDR2 as YFSETQ. The full variable domain, its missing parts supplied by reference TRBV5-1 and TRBJ1-4, is KAGVTQTPRYLIKTRGQQVTLSCSPISGHRSVSWYQQTPGQGLQFLFEYFSETQRNKGNFPGRFSGRQFSNSRSEMNVSTLELGDSALYLCASREQTGNEKLFFGSGTQLSVL.

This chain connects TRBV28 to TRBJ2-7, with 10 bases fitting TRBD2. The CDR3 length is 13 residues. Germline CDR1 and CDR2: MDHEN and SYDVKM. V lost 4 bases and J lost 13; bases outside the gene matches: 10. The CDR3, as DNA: TGTGCCAGCAGTTCAAGACCTAGCGGGAGCCACTACTTC. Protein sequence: CASSSRPSGSHYF.

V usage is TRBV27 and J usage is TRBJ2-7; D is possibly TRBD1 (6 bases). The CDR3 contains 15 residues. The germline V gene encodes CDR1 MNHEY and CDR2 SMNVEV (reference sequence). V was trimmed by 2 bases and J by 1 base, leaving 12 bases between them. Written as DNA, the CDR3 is TGTGCCAGCAGTTTAGGAACAGGGAGTTCCTACGAGCAGTACTTC. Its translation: CASSLGTGSSYEQYF.